This T cell receptor (beta chain) was recorded in a study of response to subunit inactivated influenza vaccine. Broader study findings: Each seasonal influenza vaccination, the authors suggested, recruits few new T cells.

The germline CDR1 and CDR2 sequences are MNHEY and SVGEGT. Between the trimmed V and J ends, which lost 5 bases and 7 bases, there was a span of 18 bases. The CDR3 covers 16 residues. TCRdb re-derived calls from the RT-PCR reads in MiXCR, one entry per CDR3 protein. Here the sample spans some 480,000 distinct CDR3 sequences, approximately 10% being singletons. There are many counts of this clonotype. The antigen remains unidentified. The source material was PBMCs from blood, sampled around seven weeks after vaccination. The V and J genes are TRBV6-2 or TRBV6-3 and TRBJ1-6; perhaps TRBD1 as D (6 bases). The sequence was obtained from a man between 45 and 60 years old who received an inactivated influenza vaccine. CDR3 nucleotide sequence: TGTGCCAGCAGTGACCCGGGACATGGAGGCAATTCACCCCTCCACTTT. Protein: CASSDPGHGGNSPLHF.